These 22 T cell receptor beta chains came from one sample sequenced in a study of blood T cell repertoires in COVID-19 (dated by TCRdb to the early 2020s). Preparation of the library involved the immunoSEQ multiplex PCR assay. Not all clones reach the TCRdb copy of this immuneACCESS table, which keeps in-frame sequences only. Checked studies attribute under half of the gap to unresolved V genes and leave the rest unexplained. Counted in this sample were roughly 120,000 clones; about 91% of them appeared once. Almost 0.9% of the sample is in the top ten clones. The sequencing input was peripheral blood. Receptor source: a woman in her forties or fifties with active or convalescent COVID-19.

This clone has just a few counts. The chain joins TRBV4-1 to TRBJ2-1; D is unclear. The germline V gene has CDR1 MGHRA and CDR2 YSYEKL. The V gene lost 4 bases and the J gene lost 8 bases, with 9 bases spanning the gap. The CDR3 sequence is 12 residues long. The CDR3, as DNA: TGCGCCAGCAGCCTAACAGACGATGAGCAGTTCTTC. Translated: CASSLTDDEQFF.

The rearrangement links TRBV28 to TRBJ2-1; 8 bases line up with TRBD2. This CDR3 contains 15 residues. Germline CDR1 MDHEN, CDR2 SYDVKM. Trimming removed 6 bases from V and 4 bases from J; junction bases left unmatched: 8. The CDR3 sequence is CASSRYGGGYNEQFF. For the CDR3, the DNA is TGTGCCAGCAGCCGCTATGGCGGGGGGTACAATGAGCAGTTCTTC.

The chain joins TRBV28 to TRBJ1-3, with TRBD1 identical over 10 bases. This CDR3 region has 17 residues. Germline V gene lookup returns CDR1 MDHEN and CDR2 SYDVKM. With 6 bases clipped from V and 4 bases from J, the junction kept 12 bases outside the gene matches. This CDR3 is CASSHDRGQGRGNTIYF. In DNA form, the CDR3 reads TGTGCCAGCAGCCACGACCGGGGACAGGGGCGAGGAAACACCATATATTTT.

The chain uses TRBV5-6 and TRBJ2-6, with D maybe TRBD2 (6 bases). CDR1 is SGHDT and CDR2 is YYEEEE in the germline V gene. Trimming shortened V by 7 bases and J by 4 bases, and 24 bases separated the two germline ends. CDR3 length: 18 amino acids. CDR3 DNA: TGTGCCAGCCACCGTTGGAGGGGACCCCTCGTAGGGGCCAACGTCCTGACTTTC. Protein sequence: CASHRWRGPLVGANVLTF.

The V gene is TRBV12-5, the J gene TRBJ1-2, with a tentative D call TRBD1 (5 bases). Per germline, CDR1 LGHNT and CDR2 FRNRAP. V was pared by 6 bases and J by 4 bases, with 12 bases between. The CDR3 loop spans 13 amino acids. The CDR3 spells CASGLGVGYGYTF. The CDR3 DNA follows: TGTGCTAGTGGCTTAGGGGTTGGCTATGGCTACACCTTC.

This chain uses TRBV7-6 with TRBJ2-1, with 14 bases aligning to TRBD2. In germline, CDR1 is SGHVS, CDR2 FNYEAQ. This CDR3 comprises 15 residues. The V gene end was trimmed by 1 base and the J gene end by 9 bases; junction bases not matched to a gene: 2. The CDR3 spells CASSLGLAGGVEQFF. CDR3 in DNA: TGTGCCAGCAGCTTAGGACTAGCGGGAGGGGTTGAGCAGTTCTTC.

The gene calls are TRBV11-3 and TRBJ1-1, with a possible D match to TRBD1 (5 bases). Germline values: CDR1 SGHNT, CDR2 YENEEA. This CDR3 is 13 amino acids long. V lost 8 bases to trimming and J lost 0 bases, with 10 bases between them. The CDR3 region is CASGQGLNTEAFF. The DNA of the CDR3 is TGTGCCAGCGGGCAGGGCTTGAACACTGAAGCTTTCTTT.

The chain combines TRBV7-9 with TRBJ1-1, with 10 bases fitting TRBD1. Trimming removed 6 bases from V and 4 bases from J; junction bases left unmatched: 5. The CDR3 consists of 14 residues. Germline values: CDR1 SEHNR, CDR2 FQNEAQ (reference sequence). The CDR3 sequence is CASRQGQGTTEAFF. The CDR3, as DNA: TGTGCCAGCAGACAGGGACAGGGGACCACTGAAGCTTTCTTT.

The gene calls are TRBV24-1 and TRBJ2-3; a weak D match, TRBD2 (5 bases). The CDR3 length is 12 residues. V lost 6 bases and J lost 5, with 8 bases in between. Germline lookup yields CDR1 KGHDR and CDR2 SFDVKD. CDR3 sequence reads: CATSNEGDTQYF. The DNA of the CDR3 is TGTGCCACCAGTAATGAGGGAGATACGCAGTATTTT.

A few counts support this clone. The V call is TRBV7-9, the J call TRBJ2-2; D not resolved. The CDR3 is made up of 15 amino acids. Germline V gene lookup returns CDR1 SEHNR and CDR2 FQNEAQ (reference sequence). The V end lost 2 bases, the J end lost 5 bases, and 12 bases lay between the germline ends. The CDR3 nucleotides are TGTGCCAGCAGCTTACCAACTACTACGACCGGGGAGCTGTTTTTT. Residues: CASSLPTTTTGELFF.

CDR3 protein: CASSYPGEPSTDTQYF. In DNA form, the CDR3 reads TGTGCCAGCAGTTACCCCGGGGAGCCTAGCACAGATACGCAGTATTTT. The chain carries TRBV6-5 and TRBJ2-3; D possibly corresponds to TRBD2 (5 bases). Germline CDR1 and CDR2: MNHEY and SVGAGI. The CDR3 runs to 16 residues. Trimming took off 2 bases at V and 0 bases at J, with 12 bases between the two ends.

CDR3 protein: CASRGGSSYEQYF. The CDR3, as DNA: TGTGCCAGCCGGGGGGGGAGCTCCTACGAGCAGTACTTC. This chain connects TRBV19 to TRBJ2-7, with 8 bases identical to TRBD2. The V and J ends lost 9 bases and 0 bases, in that order; junction bases with no gene match: 4. Germline V CDR1 and CDR2: LNHDA, SQIVND (reference sequence). The CDR3 extends over 13 amino acids.

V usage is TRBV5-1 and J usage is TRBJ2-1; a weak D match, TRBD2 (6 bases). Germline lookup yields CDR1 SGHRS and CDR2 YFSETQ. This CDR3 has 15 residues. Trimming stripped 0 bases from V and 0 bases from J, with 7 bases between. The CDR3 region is CASSLGGVSYNEQFF. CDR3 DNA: TGCGCCAGCAGCTTGGGCGGGGTCTCCTACAATGAGCAGTTCTTC.

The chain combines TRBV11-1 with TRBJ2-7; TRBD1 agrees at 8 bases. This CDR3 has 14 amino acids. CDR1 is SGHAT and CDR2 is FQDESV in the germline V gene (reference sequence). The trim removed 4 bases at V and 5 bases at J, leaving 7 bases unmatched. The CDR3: CASSYSRGRNEQYF. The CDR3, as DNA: TGTGCCAGCAGCTATTCCAGGGGGCGGAACGAGCAGTACTTC. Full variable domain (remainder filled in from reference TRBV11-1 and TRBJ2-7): EAEVAQSPRYKITEKSQAVAFWCDPISGHATLYWYRQILGQGPELLVQFQDESVVDDSQLPKDRFSAERLKGVDSTLKIQPAELGDSAMYLCASSYSRGRNEQYFGPGTRLTVT.

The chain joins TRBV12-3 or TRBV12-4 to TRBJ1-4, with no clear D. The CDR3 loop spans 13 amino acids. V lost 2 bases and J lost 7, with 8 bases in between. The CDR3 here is CASSLSPSEKLFF. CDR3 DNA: TGTGCCAGCAGTTTAAGCCCGAGTGAAAAACTGTTTTTT.

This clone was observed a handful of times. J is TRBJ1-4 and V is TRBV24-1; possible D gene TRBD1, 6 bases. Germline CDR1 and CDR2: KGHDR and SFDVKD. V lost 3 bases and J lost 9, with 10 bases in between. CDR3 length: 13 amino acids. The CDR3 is CATSDPTGQKLFF. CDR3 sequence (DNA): TGTGCCACCAGTGATCCGACAGGCCAAAAACTGTTTTTT.

The CDR3 region has the DNA TGCAGCGTGGGCAGGGGCACCGGGGAGCTGTTTTTT. It is translated as CSVGRGTGELFF. The chain is built from TRBV29-1 and TRBJ2-2; possible D gene TRBD1, 6 bases. Trimming removed 6 bases at V and 4 bases at J, with 9 bases between. This CDR3 contains 12 residues. Germline assignment: CDR1 SQVTM and CDR2 ANQGSEA.

CDR3 coding DNA: TGCGCCAGCAGCTTGACTAGCCTGAGCTCCTACAATGAGCAGTTCTTC. Translation gives CASSLTSLSSYNEQFF. V and J are TRBV5-1 and TRBJ2-1; tentatively, D is TRBD2 (6 bases). Per the germline V gene, CDR1 is SGHRS and CDR2 is YFSETQ. This CDR3 is built from 16 residues. The V end was cut by 1 base, the J end by 0 bases, with 11 bases between.

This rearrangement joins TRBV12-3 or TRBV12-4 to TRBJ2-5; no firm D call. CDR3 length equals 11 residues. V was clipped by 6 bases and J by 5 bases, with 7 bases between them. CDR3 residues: CASRAGETQYF. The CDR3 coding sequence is TGTGCCAGCAGGGCCGGGGAGACCCAGTACTTC.

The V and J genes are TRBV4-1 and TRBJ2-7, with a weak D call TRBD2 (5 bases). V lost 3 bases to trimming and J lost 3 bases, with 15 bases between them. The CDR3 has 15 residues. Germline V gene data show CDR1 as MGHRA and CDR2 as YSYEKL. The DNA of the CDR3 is TGCGCCAGCAGCCACAGAGGGTACCTCGGCTACGAGCAGTACTTC. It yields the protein CASSHRGYLGYEQYF.

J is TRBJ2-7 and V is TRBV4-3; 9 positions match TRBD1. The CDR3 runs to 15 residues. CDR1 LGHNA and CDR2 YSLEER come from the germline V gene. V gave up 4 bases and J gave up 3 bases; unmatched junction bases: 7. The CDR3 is CASSRGTGPGYEQYF. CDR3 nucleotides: TGCGCCAGCAGCCGAGGGACAGGGCCTGGCTACGAGCAGTACTTC.

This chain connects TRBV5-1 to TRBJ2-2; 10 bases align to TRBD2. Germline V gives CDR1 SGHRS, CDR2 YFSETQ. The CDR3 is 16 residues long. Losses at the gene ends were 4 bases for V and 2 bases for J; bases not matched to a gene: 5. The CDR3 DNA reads TGCGCCAGCAGCACCTCTAGCGGGAGTAACACCGGGGAGCTGTTTTTT. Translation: CASSTSSGSNTGELFF.